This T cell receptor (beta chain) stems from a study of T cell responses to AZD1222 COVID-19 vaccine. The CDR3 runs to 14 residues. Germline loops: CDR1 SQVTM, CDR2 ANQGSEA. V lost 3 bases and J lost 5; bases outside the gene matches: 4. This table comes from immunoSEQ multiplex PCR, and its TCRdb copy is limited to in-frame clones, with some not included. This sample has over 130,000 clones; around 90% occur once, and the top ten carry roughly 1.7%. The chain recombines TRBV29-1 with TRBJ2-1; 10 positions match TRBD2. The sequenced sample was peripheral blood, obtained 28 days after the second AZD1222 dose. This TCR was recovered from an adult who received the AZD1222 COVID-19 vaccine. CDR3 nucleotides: TGCAGCGTTGATCCCGGACTAGCGGACAATGAGCAGTTCTTC. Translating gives CSVDPGLADNEQFF.